Shown below are 28 T cell receptor beta chains from a single sample sequenced in a study of early T cells in non-severe SARS-CoV-2 infection. TCRdb called the 5' RACE reads again in MiXCR, with one record for every CDR3 protein. The repertoire holds tens of thousands of distinct CDR3 sequences, with about 10% as singletons. Sample: whole blood. The receptors were gathered from an adult who was a healthcare worker with PCR-confirmed SARS-CoV-2 infection or an uninfected control (not recorded which).

This clonotype showed up many times. This chain connects TRBV9 to TRBJ2-6; 8 bases fit TRBD1. Per the germline V gene, CDR1 is SGDLS and CDR2 is YYNGEE. The CDR3 runs to 21 residues. Trimming removed 0 bases from V and 0 bases from J; junction bases left unmatched: 14. CDR3 coding DNA: TGTGCCAGCAGCGTAGGAAGCCGGGACAGGCTCCATATCTCTGGGGCCAACGTCCTGACTTTC. As protein: CASSVGSRDRLHISGANVLTF.

At least ten counts were recorded for this clonotype. The chain is built from TRBV7-8 and TRBJ2-1, with TRBD2 matching 11 bases. Unmatched junction bases numbered 2, after V lost 3 bases and J lost 4 bases. Germline V CDR1 and CDR2: SGHVS, FQNEAQ. This CDR3 is built from 15 residues. The CDR3 bases are TGTGCCAGCAGCTTTGGGACTAGCGGATACAATGAGCAGTTCTTC. Translation gives CASSFGTSGYNEQFF.

CDR3 DNA: TGTGCCAGTAACAAACCCGCCGGGAAAAAAAATCAGCCCCAGCATTTT. It specifies CASNKPAGKKNQPQHF. J is TRBJ1-5 and V is TRBV19; D remains ambiguous. This CDR3 contains 16 residues. The V gene lost 7 bases and the J gene lost 4 bases, with 20 bases spanning the gap. Germline CDR1 is LNHDA and CDR2 is SQIVND (reference sequence).

This clonotype showed up many times. The J gene is TRBJ2-7, the V gene TRBV7-2, with 9 bases identical to TRBD1. The CDR3 consists of 15 residues. V dropped 0 bases and J dropped 7; count of bases not matched to a gene: 7. The germline CDR1 and CDR2 sequences are SGHTA and FQGNSA. Here the CDR3 reads CASSLAGTGPGEQYF. CDR3 coding DNA: TGTGCCAGCAGCTTAGCTGGGACAGGGCCGGGGGAGCAGTACTTC.

This clonotype was counted a few times. This chain links TRBV18 with TRBJ1-4; D is unclear. This CDR3 contains 15 residues. Trimming stripped 2 bases from V and 3 bases from J, with 10 bases between. In germline, CDR1 is KGHSH, CDR2 LQKENI. The CDR3 sequence is CASSPSSSANEKLFF. The CDR3 bases are TGTGCCAGCTCACCATCGAGTTCAGCTAATGAAAAACTGTTTTTT. The whole variable domain, remainder taken from reference TRBV18 and TRBJ1-4, is NAGVMQNPRHLVRRRGQEARLRCSPMKGHSHVYWYRQLPEEGLKFMVYLQKENIIDESGMPKERFSAEFPKEGPSILRIQQVVRGDSAAYFCASSPSSSANEKLFFGSGTQLSVL.

This clonotype was seen repeatedly, ten times or more. V usage is TRBV2 and J usage is TRBJ2-1; D remains unclear. The germline gives CDR1 SNHLY, CDR2 FYNNEI. The V end was cut by 5 bases, the J end by 4 bases, with 12 bases between. The CDR3 extends over 14 amino acids. The chain's CDR3 is CASSLDPRYNEQFF. CDR3 coding DNA: TGTGCCAGCAGTTTAGACCCGCGATACAATGAGCAGTTCTTC.

This clonotype was seen ten or more times. V is TRBV12-5 and J is TRBJ2-3; TRBD2 matches at 11 bases. The V segment lost 7 bases and the J segment 8 bases; nucleotides outside the gene matches: 5. Germline CDR1 LGHNT, CDR2 FRNRAP. The CDR3 is 13 amino acids. For the CDR3, the DNA is TGTGCTAGTGCCGCTAGCGGGGGGTTTACGCAGTATTTT. This sequence encodes CASAASGGFTQYF.

This clonotype was recorded at least ten times. The rearrangement uses TRBV7-9 and TRBJ2-4, with 7 bases aligning to TRBD1. The V gene end was trimmed by 0 bases and the J gene end by 0 bases; junction bases not matched to a gene: 14. The length of the CDR3 is 20 residues. Per germline, CDR1 SEHNR and CDR2 FQNEAQ (reference sequence). The CDR3 here is CASSLAPIWDSDLAKNIQYF. For the CDR3, the DNA is TGTGCCAGCAGCTTAGCCCCGATCTGGGACAGCGACCTAGCCAAAAACATTCAGTACTTC.

This clonotype occurred many times. The genes are TRBV14 and TRBJ2-7; D unresolved. Germline CDR1 reads SGHDN; CDR2 reads FVKESK. Trimming left V 0 bases short and J 4 bases short, with 4 bases between. The CDR3 is made up of 12 amino acids. The CDR3 DNA reads as TGTGCCAGCAGCCAAGAAGGGTACGAGCAGTACTTC. Encoded protein: CASSQEGYEQYF.

In the case of this clonotype: A clone one base away is much larger, so this may be a read error. V usage is TRBV7-9 and J usage is TRBJ2-3; tentatively, D is TRBD2 (7 bases). The ends were cut back, 7 bases at V and 9 bases at J, with 17 bases in the middle. The CDR3 runs to 13 residues. Germline V gene data show CDR1 as SEHNR and CDR2 as FQNEAQ (reference sequence). The CDR3: CASTLIGGGTQYF. The DNA of the CDR3 is TGTGCCAGCACCCTTATAGGGGGGGGGACGCAGTATTTT.

This clonotype was detected only a few times. The CDR3 region has the DNA TGTGCCAGCAGCTTAAGAGGGCAAAGCTATGGCTACACCTTC. As protein: CASSLRGQSYGYTF. V is TRBV7-3 and J is TRBJ1-2; unclear D gene. V lost 1 base, J lost 4 bases, and 10 bases lay in between. The CDR3 length is 14 residues. Germline V gene lookup returns CDR1 SGHTA and CDR2 FQGTGA.

The chain links TRBV6-2 or TRBV6-3 to TRBJ2-7, with 9 nucleotides matching TRBD1. Trimming cost V 6 bases and J 5 bases; bases outside gene matches: 14. There are 16 residues in the CDR3. The V gene's germline CDR1 is MNHEY and CDR2 SVGEGT. The CDR3 DNA reads TGTGCCAGCAGCTCCGGGACAGGGTTTGTCAAGGACGAGCAGTACTTC. As protein: CASSSGTGFVKDEQYF.

The chain combines TRBV7-7 with TRBJ1-6; D is unresolved. CDR3 size: 13 residues. CDR1 is SSHAT and CDR2 is FNYEAQ in the germline V gene (reference sequence). Trimming took 1 base from V and 7 from J, leaving 5 bases between them. This chain's CDR3 is CASSLGPNSPLHF. For the CDR3, the DNA is TGTGCCAGCAGCTTAGGCCCAAATTCACCCCTCCACTTT.

This clonotype came up many times. The rearrangement links TRBV5-1 to TRBJ2-3; D is unclear. This CDR3 contains 14 residues. Germline CDR1 SGHRS, CDR2 YFSETQ. V was clipped by 0 bases and J by 5 bases, with 10 bases between them. CDR3 nucleotides: TGCGCCAGCAGCTTGGATGGAGTGGGAGATACGCAGTATTTT. The encoded protein is CASSLDGVGDTQYF.

This clonotype appeared many times. The rearrangement joins TRBV7-8 to TRBJ2-2, with TRBD1 as a possible D gene (5 bases). In germline, CDR1 is SGHVS, CDR2 FQNEAQ. The CDR3 is 14 amino acids. Trimming stripped 3 bases from V and 5 bases from J, with 10 bases between. As DNA, the CDR3 is TGTGCCAGCAGCTTGGTCGCAGGGACCGGGGAGCTGTTTTTT. Its translation is CASSLVAGTGELFF.

This clonotype was observed at least ten times. Mismatch with germline at one junction end may stem from a read error. The rearrangement joins TRBV7-9 to TRBJ2-1, with D possibly matching TRBD1 (6 bases). The CDR3 consists of 14 residues. Germline-derived CDR1 and CDR2 are SEHNR and FQNEAQ (reference sequence). CDR3: CANSPGASYNEQFF. CDR3 nucleotides: TGCGCCAACTCGCCAGGGGCCTCCTACAATGAGCAGTTCTTC.

This clonotype showed up just a few times. This rearrangement joins TRBV29-1 to TRBJ1-2; D is uncertain. The CDR3 has 9 residues. Trimming pared 3 bases from V and 7 bases from J, leaving 3 bases between. Germline CDR1 is SQVTM and CDR2 is ANQGSEA. The CDR3 reads CSVDVGYTF. The CDR3 DNA reads TGCAGCGTTGACGTTGGCTACACCTTC.

This clonotype was counted between two and nine times. J is TRBJ2-3 and V is TRBV20-1, with 9 bases identical to TRBD2. The CDR3 extends over 15 amino acids. V trimming: 6 bases; J trimming: 1 base; junction bases outside the gene matches: 8. Germline CDR1 and CDR2: DFQATT and SNEGSKA (reference sequence). DNA for the CDR3: TGCAGTGCCCTACTCTCTAGCGGGGGCACAGATACGCAGTATTTT. It encodes CSALLSSGGTDTQYF.

There are a few counts of this clonotype. The chain uses TRBV2 and TRBJ2-6, with no clear D. Looked up from germline, CDR1 is SNHLY and CDR2 is FYNNEI. The CDR3 is 14 amino acids. Trimming left V 11 bases short and J 0 bases short, with 11 bases between. In DNA, the CDR3 is TGTGCCCTGGTCGAAGACTCTGGGGCCAACGTCCTGACTTTC. Protein product: CALVEDSGANVLTF.

This clonotype was counted many times. This sequence joins TRBV7-2 and TRBJ1-5, with 10 bases aligning to TRBD1. The CDR3 runs 13 residues. V shed 5 bases, J shed 7 bases, and the junction held 2 bases outside the gene matches. Germline-derived CDR1 and CDR2 are SGHTA and FQGNSA. Here the CDR3 reads CASSQDRGQPQHF. The DNA for the CDR3 is TGTGCCAGCAGCCAGGACAGGGGGCAGCCCCAGCATTTT.

This clonotype was detected ten times or more. The chain is built from TRBV24-1 and TRBJ2-1; a weak D match, TRBD2 (5 bases). The CDR3 is 15 residues long. Trimming shortened V by 4 bases and J by 6 bases, and 15 bases separated the two germline ends. Germline CDR1 and CDR2: KGHDR and SFDVKD. The CDR3 DNA follows: TGTGCCACCAGTGAGCCTAGCTCGGGCCCCAATGAGCAGTTCTTC. Translation gives CATSEPSSGPNEQFF.

This clonotype was seen a few times. Written as DNA, the CDR3 is TGTGCCATTGCGAACGCCGAGCAGTTCTTC. This translates into CAIANAEQFF. The chain couples TRBV7-7 to TRBJ2-1; D ambiguous. The germline V gene has CDR1 SSHAT and CDR2 FNYEAQ (reference sequence). V dropped 10 bases and J dropped 10 bases, with 11 bases sitting between them. There are 10 residues in the CDR3.

This clonotype was detected many times. V usage is TRBV2 and J usage is TRBJ2-2; TRBD2 might be the D (6 bases). In germline, CDR1 is SNHLY, CDR2 FYNNEI. The CDR3 consists of 18 residues. The V and J ends lost 7 bases and 5 bases respectively, with 26 bases between them. The CDR3 nucleotides are TGTGCCAGCACGGGCACCTTCTCAGGGAGTGGAGGGACCGGGGAGCTGTTTTTT. It specifies CASTGTFSGSGGTGELFF.

This clonotype has a count of ten or more. The chain is built from TRBV7-2 and TRBJ2-1; 14 bases are shared with TRBD2. J was trimmed by 5 bases and V by 3 bases; bases with no gene match: 6. This CDR3 contains 17 residues. Germline V gene lookup returns CDR1 SGHTA and CDR2 FQGNSA. Here the CDR3 DNA reads TGTGCCAGCAGCTTGGAACGACTAGCGGGGGGGAACAATGAGCAGTTCTTC. Residues: CASSLERLAGGNNEQFF.

This clonotype has only a few counts. The chain carries TRBV13 and TRBJ2-5; D gene ambiguous. Germline V gene data show CDR1 as PRHDT and CDR2 as FYEKMQ (reference sequence). The CDR3 sequence is 12 residues long. V gave up 3 bases and J gave up 10 bases, with 12 bases separating them. CDR3: CASSFRVYDQYF. DNA of the CDR3: TGTGCCAGCAGCTTCCGGGTTTATGACCAGTACTTC.

The sample holds many counts of this clonotype. V gene TRBV5-6 combines with J gene TRBJ2-7, with a tentative D call TRBD1 (6 bases). The V end lost 4 bases, the J end lost 2 bases, and 19 bases lay between the germline ends. This CDR3 is built from 16 residues. The V gene's germline CDR1 is SGHDT and CDR2 YYEEEE. In DNA, the CDR3 is TGTGCCAGCAGCAACGAAGACCGGGACACTACCTACGAGCAGTACTTC. It translates to CASSNEDRDTTYEQYF.

This clonotype came up a few times. The chain employs TRBV12-3 or TRBV12-4 and TRBJ1-4; D unclear. V lost 5 bases and J lost 0, with 10 bases in between. CDR3 size: 15 residues. The CDR3 spells CASSPLRATNEKLFF. Here the CDR3 DNA reads TGTGCCAGCAGTCCCCTCCGGGCAACTAATGAAAAACTGTTTTTT.

This clonotype was seen only a few times. This chain joins TRBV7-9 and TRBJ2-5; D is undetermined. V was cut by 8 bases and J by 5 bases, with 12 bases left in between. Germline values: CDR1 SEHNR, CDR2 FQNEAQ (reference sequence). The length of the CDR3 is 12 residues. The CDR3 sequence: CASERVRETQYF. CDR3 bases: TGTGCCAGCGAACGGGTACGGGAGACCCAGTACTTC.